This TCR beta chain originates from a study of cytomegalovirus exposure and HLA in healthy donors. The overall study: When just under 400 donors were genotyped, roughly 82% of them were found to fall in the Caucasian-associated ancestry cluster.

CDR3 size: 15 residues. Germline CDR1 LNHNV, CDR2 YYDKDF (reference sequence). V dropped 8 bases and J dropped 1 base, with 14 bases sitting between them. While unrecorded immune exposures were likely, the donors were nominally healthy when sampled. In the PCR, 60 Vbeta and 13 Jbeta primers were used. Source study methods: Per a later analysis, the number of unique TCR beta chains was approximately 80 million, of which 9 million to 12 million were shared. Clones were read by immunoSEQ multiplex PCR, and TCRdb kept only the in-frame ones, dropping some. D and trimming come from the DNA, and the V and J calls and clone size come from that table. The table has approximately 150,000 clones, roughly 80% seen once. Study-wide findings and caveats: It was likely that a cluster of highly shared sequence variants was a sequencing artifact.

In regard to this clone: The antigen remains unidentified.

The chain has TRBV15 and TRBJ2-2, with D perhaps matching TRBD2 (5 bases). This sequence originates from a man younger than 35 in good health and CMV-seropositive. The sequencing sample was made of PBMCs. The CDR3 DNA reads TGTGCCACCCGGAGGCGGCAGCTGAACACCGGGGAGCTGTTTTTT. Translated, it gives CATRRRQLNTGELFF.